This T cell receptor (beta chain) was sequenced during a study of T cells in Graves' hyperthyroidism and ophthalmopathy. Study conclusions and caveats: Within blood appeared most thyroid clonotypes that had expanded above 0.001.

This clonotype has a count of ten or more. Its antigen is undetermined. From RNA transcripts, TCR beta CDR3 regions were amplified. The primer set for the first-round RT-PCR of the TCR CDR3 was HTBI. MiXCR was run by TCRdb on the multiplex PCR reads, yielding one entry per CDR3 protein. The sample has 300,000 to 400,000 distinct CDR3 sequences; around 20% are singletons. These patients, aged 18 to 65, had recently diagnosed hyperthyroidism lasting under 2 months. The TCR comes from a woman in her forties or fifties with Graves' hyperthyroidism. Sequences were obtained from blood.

The DNA for the CDR3 is TGTGCCAGCAGTTTCGGACTTGAAGAGACCCAGTACTTC. It translates to CASSFGLEETQYF. V and J are TRBV27 and TRBJ2-5; TRBD2 is a possible D gene (5 bases). From germline, CDR1 is MNHEY and CDR2 SMNVEV (reference sequence). Trimming left V 3 bases short and J 3 bases short, with 8 bases between. The CDR3 contains 13 residues.